This entry is about one T cell receptor beta chain. Its antigen is undetermined. Selected pancreatic ductal adenocarcinoma patients had undergone surgery without neoadjuvant therapy. The sample belongs to a study of T cells in pancreatic ductal adenocarcinoma. Study-wide results and limits: Mean clonality was about 0.11 in tumors and roughly 0.072 in blood, not significantly different.

Profiled with immunoSEQ multiplex PCR; TCRdb holds only in-frame clones, not every one. This sample carries 15,000 to 20,000 clones, roughly 90% of them seen once, and the ten largest clones take 0.94%. The junction had 1 base not matched to a gene; V was cut back by 0 bases and J by 6 bases. The germline gives CDR1 SGHNT, CDR2 YENEEA. This CDR3 has 13 residues. This clonotype originated in a human donor with pancreatic ductal adenocarcinoma. Sequencing was carried out using PBMCs. The chain has TRBV11-3 and TRBJ2-7, with 8 nucleotides matching TRBD1. CDR3 residues: CASSLEQGVEQYF. The CDR3 DNA follows: TGTGCCAGCAGCTTAGAACAGGGGGTCGAGCAGTACTTC.